This TCR beta chain was recovered during a study of blood T cell repertoires in COVID-19. As originally analysed: Reference gene primer amplification yielded estimated nucleated cell counts. Produced via immunoSEQ multiplex PCR; TCRdb's table is partial and in-frame only. V and J calls plus clone size are reproduced from that table; the DNA served to infer D and trimming. This sample has some 65,000 clones, with 90% found just once. Seattle researchers signed up patients amid active infection and tracked them longitudinally. There are 14 residues in the CDR3. CDR1 and CDR2 (germline): GTSNPN, SVGIG (reference sequence). V lost 4 bases to trimming and J lost 2 bases; unmatched junction nucleotides: 4.

The sequence was collected from a man aged 45 to 65 with COVID-19, enrolled during active disease. The sample consisted of peripheral blood. The chain carries TRBV30 and TRBJ2-3; 9 nucleotides agree with TRBD2. CDR3 nucleotides: TGTGCCTGGACTAGCGGGGCCGCCACAGATACGCAGTATTTT. Its translation: CAWTSGAATDTQYF.